A single TCR beta chain is shown here with its context. The antigen is not known. This sample is drawn from a study of cytomegalovirus exposure and HLA in healthy donors. The PCR contained 60 Vbeta and 13 Jbeta primers. Assay: immunoSEQ multiplex PCR; the TCRdb copy retains only in-frame clones and omits some. The sample lists fewer than 200,000 clones, around 77% occurring once. V shed 0 bases, J shed 10 bases, and the junction held 10 bases outside the gene matches. Looked up from germline, CDR1 is SEHNR and CDR2 is FQNEAQ (reference sequence). The length of the CDR3 is 15 residues. General study points: Overall, some 160 TCR beta chains were annotated as cytomegalovirus-associated. The study carried out a later analysis of TCR beta sequences. It associated around 17,000 of them with specific HLA alleles at a false discovery rate of 0.05. Exclusion as indistinguishable affected some V segments, including TRBV6-2 and TRBV6-3.

Material for sequencing was PBMCs. This sequence originates from a man aged 60 to 69 in good health and CMV-seronegative. The chain is built from TRBV7-9 and TRBJ1-1; TRBD1 aligns across 8 bases. CDR3 nucleotides: TGTGCCAGCAGCTTAGCGCGACAGGGGCCCCGGAGAGCTTTCTTT. Its protein product is CASSLARQGPRRAFF.